This T cell receptor beta chain appears in the sequencing data of a study of blood T cell repertoires in COVID-19. Study details: Specimens from acute and convalescent COVID-19 originated in the United States, Italy and Spain. PBMCs, B-cell-depleted T cells, or T cells provided the cDNA or gDNA that made up the material.

J lost 4 bases, V lost 3 bases, and 6 bases had no gene match. Germline V gene sequence: CDR1 MDHEN, CDR2 SYDVKM. CDR3 length: 15 residues. In regard to this clone: Different DNA sequences within this sample yield the same CDR3.

Generated by immunoSEQ multiplex PCR, the TCRdb table keeps only in-frame clones and is missing some. The table includes 100,000 to 110,000 clones, almost 90% detected once. The sequenced sample was peripheral blood. This TCR came from a human donor in a cohort sampled during active COVID-19. The V and J genes are TRBV28 and TRBJ2-7; 10 bases are shared with TRBD2. The CDR3: CASSLGLAGVYEQYF. In DNA, the CDR3 is TGTGCCAGCAGTTTGGGGCTAGCGGGAGTGTACGAGCAGTACTTC.